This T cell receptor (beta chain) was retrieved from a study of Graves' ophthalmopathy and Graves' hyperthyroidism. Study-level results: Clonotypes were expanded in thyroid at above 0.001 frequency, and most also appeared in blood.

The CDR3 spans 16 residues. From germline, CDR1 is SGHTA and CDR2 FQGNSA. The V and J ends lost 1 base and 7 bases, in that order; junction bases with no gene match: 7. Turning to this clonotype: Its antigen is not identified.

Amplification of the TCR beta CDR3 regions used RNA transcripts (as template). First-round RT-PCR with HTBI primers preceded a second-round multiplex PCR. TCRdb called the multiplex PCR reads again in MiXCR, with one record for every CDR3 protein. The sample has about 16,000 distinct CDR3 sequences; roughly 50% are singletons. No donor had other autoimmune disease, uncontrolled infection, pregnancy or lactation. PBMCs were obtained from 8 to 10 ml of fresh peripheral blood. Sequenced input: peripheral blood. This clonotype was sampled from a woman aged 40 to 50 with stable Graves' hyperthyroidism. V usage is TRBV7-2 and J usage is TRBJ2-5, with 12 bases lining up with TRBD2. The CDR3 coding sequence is TGTGCCAGCAGCTTAGGTCTAGCGGGGGGGGAGGGGACCCAGTACTTC. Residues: CASSLGLAGGEGTQYF.